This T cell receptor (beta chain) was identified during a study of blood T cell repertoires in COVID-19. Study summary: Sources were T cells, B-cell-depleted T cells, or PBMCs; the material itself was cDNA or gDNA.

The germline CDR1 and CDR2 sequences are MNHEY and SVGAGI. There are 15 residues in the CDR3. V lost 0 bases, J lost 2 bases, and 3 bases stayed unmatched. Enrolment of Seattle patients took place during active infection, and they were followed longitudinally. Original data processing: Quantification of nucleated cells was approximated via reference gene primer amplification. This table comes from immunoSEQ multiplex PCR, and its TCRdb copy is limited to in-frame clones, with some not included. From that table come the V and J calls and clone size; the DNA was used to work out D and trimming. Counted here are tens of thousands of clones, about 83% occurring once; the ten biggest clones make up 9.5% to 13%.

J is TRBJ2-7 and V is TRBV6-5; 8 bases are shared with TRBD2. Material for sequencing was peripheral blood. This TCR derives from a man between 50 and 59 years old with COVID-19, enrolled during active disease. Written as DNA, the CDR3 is TGTGCCAGCAGTTACTCAAAGCGGGAGCCCTACGAGCAGTACTTC. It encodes CASSYSKREPYEQYF.